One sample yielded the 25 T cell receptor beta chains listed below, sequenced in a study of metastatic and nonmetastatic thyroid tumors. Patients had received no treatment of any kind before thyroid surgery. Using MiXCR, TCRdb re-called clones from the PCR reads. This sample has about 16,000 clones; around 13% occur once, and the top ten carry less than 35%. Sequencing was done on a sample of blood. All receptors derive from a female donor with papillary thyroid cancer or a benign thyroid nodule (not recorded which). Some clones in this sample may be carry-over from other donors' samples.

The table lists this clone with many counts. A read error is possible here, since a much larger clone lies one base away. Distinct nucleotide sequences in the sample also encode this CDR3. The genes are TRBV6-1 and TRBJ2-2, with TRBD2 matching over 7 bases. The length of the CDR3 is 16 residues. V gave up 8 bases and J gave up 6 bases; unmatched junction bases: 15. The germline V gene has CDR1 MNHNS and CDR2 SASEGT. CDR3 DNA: TGTGCCAGCCCGGGGAGGGGTGGGAGCGAGGCCGGGGAGCTGTTTTTT. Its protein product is CASPGRGGSEAGELFF.

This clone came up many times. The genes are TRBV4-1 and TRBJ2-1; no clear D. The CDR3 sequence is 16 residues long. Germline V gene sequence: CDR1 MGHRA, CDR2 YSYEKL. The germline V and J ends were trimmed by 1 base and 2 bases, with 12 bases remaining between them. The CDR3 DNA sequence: TGCGCCAGCAGCCAAGGGCAGGTCGTCCCCTACAATGAGCAGTTCTTC. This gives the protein CASSQGQVVPYNEQFF.

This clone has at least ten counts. This CDR3 is CASSPRTGENYGYTF. The CDR3 region has the DNA TGTGCCAGCTCACCACGGACAGGGGAGAACTATGGCTACACCTTC. The chain has TRBV18 and TRBJ1-2; 9 bases fit TRBD1. The CDR3 has 15 residues. V was clipped by 1 base and J by 2 bases; unmatched bases: 2. The germline gives CDR1 KGHSH, CDR2 LQKENI.

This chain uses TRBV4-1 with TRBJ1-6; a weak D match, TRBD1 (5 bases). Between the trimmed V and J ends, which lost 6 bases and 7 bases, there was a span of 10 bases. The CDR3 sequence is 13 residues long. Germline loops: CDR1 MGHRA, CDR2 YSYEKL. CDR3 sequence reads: CASRQRGNSPLHF. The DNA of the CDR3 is TGCGCCAGCAGGCAACGGGGGAATTCACCCCTCCACTTT.

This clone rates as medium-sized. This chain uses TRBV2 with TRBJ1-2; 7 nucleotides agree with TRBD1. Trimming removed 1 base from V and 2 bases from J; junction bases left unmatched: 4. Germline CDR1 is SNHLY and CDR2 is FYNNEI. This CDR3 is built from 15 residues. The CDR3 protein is CASSEGQGGNYGYTF. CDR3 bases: TGTGCCAGCAGTGAAGGACAGGGAGGGAACTATGGCTACACCTTC.

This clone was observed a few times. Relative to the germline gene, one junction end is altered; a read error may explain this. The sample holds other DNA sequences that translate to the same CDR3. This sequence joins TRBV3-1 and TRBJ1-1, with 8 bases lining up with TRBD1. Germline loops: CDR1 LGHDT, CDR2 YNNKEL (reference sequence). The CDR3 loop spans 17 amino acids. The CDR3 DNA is TGTGCTAGCAGCCAACCCCGGACAGGGCGCATGAACACTGAAGCTTTCTTT. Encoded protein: CASSQPRTGRMNTEAFF.

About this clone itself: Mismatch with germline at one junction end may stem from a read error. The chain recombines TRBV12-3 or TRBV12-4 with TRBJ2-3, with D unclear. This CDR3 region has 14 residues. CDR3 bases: TGTGCCAGCAGAGATATCGGTAGCACATATACGCAGTATTTT. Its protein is CASRDIGSTYTQYF.

CDR3 in DNA: TGTGCCTGGAGTCCGGGCTCTATCGAGCAGTACTTC. It yields the protein CAWSPGSIEQYF. V is TRBV30 and J is TRBJ2-7, with no clear D. Between the trimmed V and J ends, which lost 2 bases and 6 bases, there was a span of 11 bases. Per germline, CDR1 GTSNPN and CDR2 SVGIG (reference sequence). The CDR3 totals 12 residues.

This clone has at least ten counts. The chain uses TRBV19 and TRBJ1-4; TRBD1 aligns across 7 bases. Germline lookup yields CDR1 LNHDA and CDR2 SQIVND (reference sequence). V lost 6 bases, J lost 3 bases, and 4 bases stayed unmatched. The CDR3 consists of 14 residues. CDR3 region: CASRLTGPNEKLFF. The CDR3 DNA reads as TGTGCCAGTAGATTGACAGGGCCTAATGAAAAACTGTTTTTT.

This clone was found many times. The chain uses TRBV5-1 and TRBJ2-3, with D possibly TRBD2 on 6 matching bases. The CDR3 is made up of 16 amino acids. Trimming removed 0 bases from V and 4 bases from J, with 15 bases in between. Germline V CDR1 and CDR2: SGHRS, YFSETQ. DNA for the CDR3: TGCGCCAGCAGCTTGGCCTTCGGGAGAGTCTCAGATACGCAGTATTTT. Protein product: CASSLAFGRVSDTQYF.

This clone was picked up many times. CDR3 amino acids: CSVGGAGLSGANVLTF. Written as DNA, the CDR3 is TGCAGCGTTGGGGGGGCAGGACTCTCTGGGGCCAACGTCCTGACTTTC. V is TRBV29-1 and J is TRBJ2-6; perhaps D is TRBD1 or TRBD2 (6 bases each). Germline V CDR1 and CDR2: SQVTM, ANQGSEA. CDR3 length: 16 residues. Trimming removed 4 bases from V and 0 bases from J, with 13 bases in between.

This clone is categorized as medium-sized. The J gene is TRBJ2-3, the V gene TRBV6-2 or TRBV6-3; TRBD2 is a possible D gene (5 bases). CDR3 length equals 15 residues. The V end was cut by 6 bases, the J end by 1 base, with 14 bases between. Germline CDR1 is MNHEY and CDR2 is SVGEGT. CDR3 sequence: CASSQLGWGTDTQYF. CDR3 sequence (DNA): TGTGCCAGCAGCCAACTAGGGTGGGGCACAGATACGCAGTATTTT.

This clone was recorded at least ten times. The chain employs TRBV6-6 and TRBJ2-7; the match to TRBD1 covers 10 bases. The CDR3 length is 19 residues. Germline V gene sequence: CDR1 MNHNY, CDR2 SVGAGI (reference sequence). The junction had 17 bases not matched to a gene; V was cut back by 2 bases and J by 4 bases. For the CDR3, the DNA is TGTGCCAGCAGTTACGACGGGGGGACAGGGGCCCGCGGGTGGTACGAGCAGTACTTC. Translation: CASSYDGGTGARGWYEQYF.

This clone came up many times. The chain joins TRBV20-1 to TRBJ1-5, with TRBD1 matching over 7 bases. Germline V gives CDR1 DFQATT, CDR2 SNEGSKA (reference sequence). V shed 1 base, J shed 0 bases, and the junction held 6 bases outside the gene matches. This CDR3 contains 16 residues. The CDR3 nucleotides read TGCAGTGCTAGAGGACAGGGAACGTATAGCAATCAGCCCCAGCATTTT. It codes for CSARGQGTYSNQPQHF.

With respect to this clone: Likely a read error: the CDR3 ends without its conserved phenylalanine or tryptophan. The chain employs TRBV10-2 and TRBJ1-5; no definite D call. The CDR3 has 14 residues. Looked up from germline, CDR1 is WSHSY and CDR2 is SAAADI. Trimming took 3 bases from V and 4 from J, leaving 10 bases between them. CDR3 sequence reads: CASSEGTRNQPQHS. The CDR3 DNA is TGCGCCAGCAGTGAAGGTACTAGAAATCAGCCCCAGCATTCT.

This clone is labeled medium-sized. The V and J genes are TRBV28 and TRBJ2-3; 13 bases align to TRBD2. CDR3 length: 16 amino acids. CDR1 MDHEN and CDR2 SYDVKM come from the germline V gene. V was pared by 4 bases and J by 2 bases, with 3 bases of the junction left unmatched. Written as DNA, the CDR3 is TGTGCCAGCAGTTCGGGACTAGCGGGGTTCACAGATACGCAGTATTTT. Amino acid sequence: CASSSGLAGFTDTQYF.

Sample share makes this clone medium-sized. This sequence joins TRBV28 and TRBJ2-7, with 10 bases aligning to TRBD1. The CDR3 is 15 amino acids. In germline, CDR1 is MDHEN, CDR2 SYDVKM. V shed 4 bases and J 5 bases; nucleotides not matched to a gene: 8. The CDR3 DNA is TGTGCCAGCAGTTCCGGGACAGGGGAGGTCAACGAGCAGTACTTC. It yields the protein CASSSGTGEVNEQYF.

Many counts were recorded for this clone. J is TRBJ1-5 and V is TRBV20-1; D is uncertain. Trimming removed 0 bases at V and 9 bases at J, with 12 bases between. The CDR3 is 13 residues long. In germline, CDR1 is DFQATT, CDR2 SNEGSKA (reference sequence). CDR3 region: CSARDDGQRPQHF. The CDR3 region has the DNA TGCAGTGCTAGAGATGATGGTCAACGGCCCCAGCATTTT.

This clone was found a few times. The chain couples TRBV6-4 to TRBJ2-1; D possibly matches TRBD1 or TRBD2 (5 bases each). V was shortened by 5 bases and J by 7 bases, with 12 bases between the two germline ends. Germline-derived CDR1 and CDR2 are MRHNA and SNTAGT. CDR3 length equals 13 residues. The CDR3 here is CASSTGTENEQFF. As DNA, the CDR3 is TGTGCCAGCAGTACCGGGACGGAAAATGAGCAGTTCTTC.

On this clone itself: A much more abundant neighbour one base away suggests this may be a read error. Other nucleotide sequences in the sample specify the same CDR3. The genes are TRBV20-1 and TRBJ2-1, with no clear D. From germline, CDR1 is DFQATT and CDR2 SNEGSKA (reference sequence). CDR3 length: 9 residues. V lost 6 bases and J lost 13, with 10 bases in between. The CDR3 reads CSARVGQFF. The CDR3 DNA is TGCAGTGCCCGGGTGGGTCAGTTCTTC.

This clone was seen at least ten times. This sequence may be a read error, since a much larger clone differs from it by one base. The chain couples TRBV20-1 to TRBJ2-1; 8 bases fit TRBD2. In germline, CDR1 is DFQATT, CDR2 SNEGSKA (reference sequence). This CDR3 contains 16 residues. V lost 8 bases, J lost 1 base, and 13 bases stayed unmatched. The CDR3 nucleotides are TGCAGTCCGAAGACTAGCGAGGGTTTGTCCTACAATGAGCAGTTCTTC. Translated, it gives CSPKTSEGLSYNEQFF.

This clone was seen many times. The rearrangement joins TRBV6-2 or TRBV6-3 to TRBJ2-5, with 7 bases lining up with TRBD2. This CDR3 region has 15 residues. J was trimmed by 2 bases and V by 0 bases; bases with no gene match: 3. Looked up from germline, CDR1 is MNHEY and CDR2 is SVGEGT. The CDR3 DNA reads TGTGCCAGCAGTTACTCTAGGGACTATCAAGAGACCCAGTACTTC. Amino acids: CASSYSRDYQETQYF.

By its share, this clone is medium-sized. This CDR3 is CASSVTSGGNNEQFF. CDR3 in DNA: TGTGCCAGCAGTGTGACTAGCGGTGGCAACAATGAGCAGTTCTTC. V and J are TRBV12-3 or TRBV12-4 and TRBJ2-1, with 9 bases that match TRBD2. The CDR3 spans 15 residues. The J segment lost 5 bases and the V segment lost 5 bases, leaving 7 bases of the junction unmatched.

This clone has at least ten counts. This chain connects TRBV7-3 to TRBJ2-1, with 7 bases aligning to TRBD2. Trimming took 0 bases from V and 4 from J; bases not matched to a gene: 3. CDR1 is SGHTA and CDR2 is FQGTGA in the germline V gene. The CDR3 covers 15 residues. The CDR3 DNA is TGTGCCAGCAGCTTAACTAGCGGGTTTTACAATGAGCAGTTCTTC. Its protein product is CASSLTSGFYNEQFF.

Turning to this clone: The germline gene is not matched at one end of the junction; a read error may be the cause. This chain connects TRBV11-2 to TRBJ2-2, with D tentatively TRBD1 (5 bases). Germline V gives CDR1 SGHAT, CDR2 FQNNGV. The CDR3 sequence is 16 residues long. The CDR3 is CAISLRDSSNTGELFF. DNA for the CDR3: TGTGCCATCAGCTTAAGAGACAGCTCCAACACCGGTGAGCTGTTTTTT. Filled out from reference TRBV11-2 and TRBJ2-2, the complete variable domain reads EAGVAQSPRYKIIEKRQSVAFWCNPISGHATLYWYQQILGQGPKLLIQFQNNGVVDDSQLPKDRFSAERLKGVDSTLKIQPAKLEDSAVYLCAISLRDSSNTGELFFGEGSRLTVL.